This section outlines one T cell receptor beta chain sequence together with its context. Many counts were recorded for this clonotype. This receptor's antigen is unknown. One base away there is no much larger clone; base qualities are not given. In the germline V gene, CDR1 corresponds to SGHRS and CDR2 to YFSETQ. The trim is 2 bases for V and 5 bases for J, with a gap of 10 bases between the germline ends. Counted from cysteine to phenylalanine, this CDR3 has 13 amino acids. Only CDR3 DNA is held: 39 bases, read in frame from base 1. cDNA was synthesized by template-switch 5'RACE using a primer with a 10-nucleotide random unique molecular identifier that tagged each TCR transcript. Each sequencing run produced over 200 million TCR-beta sequences covering 15-18 subjects. The RNeasy kit was used to extract total RNA. The KAPA Real-time Library Amplification kit was used to amplify TCR-beta VDJ regions with primers for the TCR constant region and the 5'RACE anchor. Sample indexes and Illumina adaptors were added in a first PCR, and a second PCR then increased library yield. After purification with Ampure beads, the TCR product of roughly 650 bp was size-selected on a 2% E-gel SizeSelection system. Before pooling, library quality was assessed on a Bioanalyzer, concentration was determined with Qubit, and library quantification was performed with the Kapa Library Quantification kit. Libraries were sequenced paired-end 2 x 150 bp on an Illumina HiSeq 2500. To increase sequence diversity, roughly 24-32% phiX was spiked into each library pool. Regarding the original processing steps: Quality-filtered reads were processed with the UMI-based MiGEC pipeline, and over 75% of raw TCR sequences were removed by the MiGEC pipeline during error correction. VDJ genes were aligned to IMGT germline references, and each clonotype was defined by a unique CDR3 amino acid sequence together with V-J genes. Clonal expansion, Shannon diversity and CDR3 relatedness (CalcPairwiseDistances, ClusterSamples) were evaluated with VDJtools, and phylogenetic trees were built with CLCbio workbench. Using coefficient-of-variation modelling across technical triplicates, the study counted a clone as expanded if it had at least 8 unique UMIs. TCRdb reworked the public reads: Q25 trimming with fastp, MiXCR clone assembly, productive beta chains retained. When rows share a CDR3 protein, they turn into one entry using the most common DNA and genes. The V and J calls shown here were made by TCRdb, not taken from the authors' results. For this sample the table gives around 30,000 distinct CDR3 sequences, of which over 3.5% were detected only once. The ten most abundant clones make up approximately 25% of the sample.

This sample was included in a study of neurological immune-mediated disorders (dated by TCRdb to about 2019). Background for the entire study: Using UMI-based sequencing, the study compared peripheral blood TCR-beta repertoires from patients with HTLV-I-associated myelopathy (HAM/TSP), patients with multiple sclerosis, and healthy controls. Of the approximately 70 subjects in the cohort, about 14 were HAM/TSP patients, about 34 were multiple sclerosis patients, and some 20 were healthy controls. Longitudinal samples, technical triplicates and paired sorted CD4+ and CD8+ T-cell subsets, alongside PBMC samples, were included among the roughly 97 TCR-beta libraries.

Paper-wide results and their limitations: TCR clonal expansion was highest in HAM/TSP patients and lowest in MS patients, with MS patients falling below even healthy controls. Expanded clones from different subjects shared no identical CDR3 amino acid sequences, which suggests that TCR-beta repertoires were private in all groups.

Healthy controls were blood bank volunteers in Maryland, USA. For the sorted-subset TCR libraries, the starting material was fewer than 1.2 million sorted CD4+ or CD8+ T cells. Peripheral blood was subjected to Ficoll-Hypaque density gradient centrifugation to isolate PBMCs, which were then cryopreserved in liquid nitrogen. Paired sorted CD4+ and CD8+ subsets came from healthy controls, HAM/TSP patients and MS patients. Sequenced sample: CD4+ T cells from blood. The sequence is built from TRBV5-1 and TRBJ2-5, with the D gene not confidently named. The sequence was collected from a woman in her thirties or forties in good health. The CDR3 reads as follows: CASSFGTGETQYF. Read as DNA, the sequence is TGCGCCAGCAGCTTCGGAACCGGGGAGACCCAGTACTTC. With the rest looked up from the reference TRBV5-1 and TRBJ2-5 genes rather than sequenced, the full variable domain is KAGVTQTPRYLIKTRGQQVTLSCSPISGHRSVSWYQQTPGQGLQFLFEYFSETQRNKGNFPGRFSGRQFSNSRSEMNVSTLELGDSALYLCASSFGTGETQYFGPGTRLLVL.